These T cell receptor beta chains were read from a single sample in a study of blood T cell repertoires in COVID-19. Assay used: immunoSEQ multiplex PCR; TCRdb lists only in-frame clones, some missing. The repertoire holds approximately 210,000 clones, over 75% seen once, with around 7% in the top ten. The specimen was PBMCs or T cells enriched from blood (not recorded which). These receptors all stem from a young man in a cohort exposed to, infected with or recovered from COVID-19 (not recorded which). Both conserved end residues are part of each CDR3. The order of the fields is clone size, J gene, D gene, V gene, CDR3 protein, CDR3 DNA. D genes are given only for firm matches. Clone size is stated in some rows and not others, as once, few, many or a class when expanded.

clone_size: NA
j_call: TRBJ2-1
d_call: NA
v_call: TRBV9
cdr3_aa: CASSLQAGLPYNEQFF
cdr3_nt: TGTGCCAGCAGCCTCCAGGCGGGACTCCCGTACAATGAGCAGTTCTTC

clone_size: NA
j_call: TRBJ2-5
d_call: NA
v_call: TRBV2
cdr3_aa: CASGLSTRDVETQYF
cdr3_nt: TGTGCCAGCGGCCTATCGACTAGGGATGTGGAGACCCAGTACTTC

clone_size: NA
j_call: TRBJ2-2
d_call: TRBD2
v_call: TRBV9
cdr3_aa: CASSPRDYPSPGELFF
cdr3_nt: TGTGCCAGCAGCCCTCGGGACTATCCTTCCCCCGGGGAGCTGTTTTTT

clone_size: NA
j_call: TRBJ2-2
d_call: NA
v_call: TRBV20-1
cdr3_aa: CSASLPRAATGELFF
cdr3_nt: TGCAGTGCTAGTTTGCCCCGAGCTGCCACCGGGGAGCTGTTTTTT

clone_size: NA
j_call: TRBJ2-2
d_call: NA
v_call: TRBV7-8
cdr3_aa: CASSPRRLTTGELFF
cdr3_nt: TGTGCCAGCAGCCCAAGGCGGCTGACGACCGGGGAGCTGTTTTTT

clone_size: NA
j_call: TRBJ2-7
d_call: TRBD2
v_call: TRBV6-2/TRBV6-3
cdr3_aa: CASRYNSGSASEQYF
cdr3_nt: TGTGCCAGCAGATACAATAGCGGGAGCGCCTCCGAGCAGTACTTC

clone_size: NA
j_call: TRBJ2-1
d_call: NA
v_call: TRBV19
cdr3_aa: CASNQRSYNEQFF
cdr3_nt: TGTGCCAGTAATCAGCGGAGTTACAATGAGCAGTTCTTC

clone_size: NA
j_call: TRBJ2-1
d_call: TRBD1
v_call: TRBV4-3
cdr3_aa: CASSQEWRDRRFLF
cdr3_nt: TGCGCCAGCAGCCAAGAGTGGCGGGACAGGCGTTTTCTCTTC

clone_size: NA
j_call: TRBJ1-1
d_call: NA
v_call: TRBV18
cdr3_aa: CASSPLGRVSMGDTEAFF
cdr3_nt: TGTGCCAGCTCACCCCTCGGCAGGGTAAGCATGGGTGACACTGAAGCTTTCTTT

clone_size: NA
j_call: TRBJ2-7
d_call: NA
v_call: TRBV9
cdr3_aa: CASSPRDRLYEQYF
cdr3_nt: TGTGCCAGCAGCCCGCGGGACCGCCTCTACGAGCAGTACTTC

clone_size: NA
j_call: TRBJ2-7
d_call: TRBD1
v_call: TRBV5-4
cdr3_aa: CASSSYTGTANYEQYF
cdr3_nt: TGTGCCAGCAGCTCGTATACCGGGACAGCTAACTACGAGCAGTACTTC

clone_size: NA
j_call: TRBJ2-7
d_call: TRBD2
v_call: TRBV25-1
cdr3_aa: CASVAGGPLKKQYF
cdr3_nt: TGTGCCAGCGTAGCGGGAGGGCCCCTAAAGAAGCAGTACTTC

clone_size: NA
j_call: TRBJ2-5
d_call: TRBD1
v_call: TRBV7-2
cdr3_aa: CASSPGTGGETQYF
cdr3_nt: TGTGCCAGCAGCCCTGGGACAGGGGGGGAGACCCAGTACTTC

clone_size: NA
j_call: TRBJ2-1
d_call: NA
v_call: TRBV13
cdr3_aa: CASSSRESGNEQFF
cdr3_nt: TGTGCCAGCAGCTCCCGGGAGTCTGGAAATGAGCAGTTCTTC

clone_size: NA
j_call: TRBJ2-3
d_call: NA
v_call: TRBV4-3
cdr3_aa: CASSLDLVADTQYF
cdr3_nt: TGCGCCAGCAGCCTAGACCTAGTCGCAGATACGCAGTATTTT

clone_size: once
j_call: TRBJ1-2
d_call: NA
v_call: TRBV6-5
cdr3_aa: CASLNPAGRGYTF
cdr3_nt: TGTGCCAGCCTCAATCCTGCTGGCCGAGGCTACACCTTC

clone_size: NA
j_call: TRBJ2-1
d_call: NA
v_call: TRBV11-3
cdr3_aa: CASSLDYGGQQFF
cdr3_nt: TGTGCCAGCAGCTTAGATTACGGGGGGCAACAGTTCTTC

clone_size: NA
j_call: TRBJ1-1
d_call: TRBD1
v_call: TRBV28
cdr3_aa: CASIKGGVNTEAFF
cdr3_nt: TGTGCCAGCATAAAAGGGGGCGTAAACACTGAAGCTTTCTTT

clone_size: once
j_call: TRBJ2-3
d_call: TRBD2
v_call: TRBV18
cdr3_aa: CASSPGDYRTDTQYF
cdr3_nt: TGTGCCAGCTCACCTGGGGACTACCGCACAGATACGCAGTATTTT

clone_size: NA
j_call: TRBJ2-1
d_call: TRBD1
v_call: TRBV6-5
cdr3_aa: CASSYLGQVLNEQFF
cdr3_nt: TGTGCCAGCAGTTACCTAGGACAGGTATTGAATGAGCAGTTCTTC

clone_size: NA
j_call: TRBJ1-3
d_call: NA
v_call: TRBV28
cdr3_aa: CASSPPGTGTSGNTIYF
cdr3_nt: TGTGCCAGCAGTCCTCCGGGTACAGGGACGTCTGGAAACACCATATATTTT

clone_size: NA
j_call: TRBJ1-1
d_call: TRBD1
v_call: TRBV7-9
cdr3_aa: CASSSPRQGEMNTEAFF
cdr3_nt: TGTGCCAGCAGCTCTCCTCGGCAGGGGGAAATGAACACTGAAGCTTTCTTT

clone_size: NA
j_call: TRBJ2-3
d_call: TRBD1
v_call: TRBV19
cdr3_aa: CASSISDRAWNTQYF
cdr3_nt: TGTGCCAGTAGTATCTCAGACAGGGCCTGGAATACGCAGTATTTT

clone_size: NA
j_call: TRBJ2-7
d_call: TRBD2
v_call: TRBV28
cdr3_aa: CASSLTSGGGALSYEQYF
cdr3_nt: TGTGCCAGCAGTTTAACCTCCGGGGGGGGAGCCCTCTCCTACGAGCAGTACTTC

clone_size: NA
j_call: TRBJ2-7
d_call: NA
v_call: TRBV10-1
cdr3_aa: CASSDPSSSYEQYF
cdr3_nt: TGCGCCAGCAGTGATCCGTCTAGCTCCTACGAGCAGTACTTC